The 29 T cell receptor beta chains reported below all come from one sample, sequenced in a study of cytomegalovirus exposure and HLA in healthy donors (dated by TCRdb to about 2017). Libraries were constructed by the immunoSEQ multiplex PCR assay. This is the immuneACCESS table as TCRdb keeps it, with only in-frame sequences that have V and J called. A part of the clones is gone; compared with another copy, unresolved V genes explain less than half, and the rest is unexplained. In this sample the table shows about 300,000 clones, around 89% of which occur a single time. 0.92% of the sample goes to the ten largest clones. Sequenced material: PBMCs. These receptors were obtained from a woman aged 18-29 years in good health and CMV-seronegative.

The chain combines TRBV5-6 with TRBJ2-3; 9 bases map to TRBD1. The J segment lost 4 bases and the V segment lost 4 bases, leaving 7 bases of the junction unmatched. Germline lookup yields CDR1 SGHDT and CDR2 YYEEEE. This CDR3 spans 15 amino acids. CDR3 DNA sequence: TGTGCCAGCAGCAACCGGGACAGGGACGCAGATACGCAGTATTTT. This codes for CASSNRDRDADTQYF.

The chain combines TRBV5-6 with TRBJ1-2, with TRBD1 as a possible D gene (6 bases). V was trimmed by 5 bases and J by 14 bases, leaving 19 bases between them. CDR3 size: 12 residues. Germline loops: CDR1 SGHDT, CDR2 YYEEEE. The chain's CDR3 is CASSSTGPPRTF. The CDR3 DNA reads TGTGCCAGCAGTTCTACAGGGCCTCCAAGGACCTTC.

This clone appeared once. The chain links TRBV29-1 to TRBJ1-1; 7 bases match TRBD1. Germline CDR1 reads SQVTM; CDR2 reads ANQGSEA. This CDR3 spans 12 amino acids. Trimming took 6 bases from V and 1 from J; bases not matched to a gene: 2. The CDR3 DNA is TGCAGCGTGGGGGACAGGAACACTGAAGCTTTCTTT. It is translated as CSVGDRNTEAFF.

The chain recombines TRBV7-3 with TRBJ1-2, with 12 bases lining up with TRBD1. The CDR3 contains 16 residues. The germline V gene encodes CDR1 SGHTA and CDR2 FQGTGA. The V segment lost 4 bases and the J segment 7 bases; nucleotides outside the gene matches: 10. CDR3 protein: CASSSQPGTGGGGYTF. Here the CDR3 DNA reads TGTGCCAGCAGCTCTCAGCCCGGGACAGGGGGCGGTGGCTACACCTTC. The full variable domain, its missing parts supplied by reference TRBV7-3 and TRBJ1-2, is GAGVSQTPSNKVTEKGKYVELRCDPISGHTALYWYRQSLGQGPEFLIYFQGTGAADDSGLPNDRFFAVRPEGSVSTLKIQRTERGDSAVYLCASSSQPGTGGGGYTFGSGTRLTVV.

CDR3 protein: CASSGPNYGYTF. In DNA, the CDR3 is TGTGCCAGTAGTGGGCCGAACTATGGCTACACCTTC. V usage is TRBV19 and J usage is TRBJ1-2; D gene uncertain. Trimming took off 5 bases at V and 2 bases at J, with 6 bases between the two ends. This CDR3 has 12 amino acids. Germline V gives CDR1 LNHDA, CDR2 SQIVND (reference sequence).

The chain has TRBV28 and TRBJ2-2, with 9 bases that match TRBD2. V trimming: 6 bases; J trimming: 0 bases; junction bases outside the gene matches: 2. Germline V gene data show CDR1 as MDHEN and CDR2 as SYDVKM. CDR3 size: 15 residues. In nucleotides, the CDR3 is TGTGCCAGCAGGGCGGGAGGGGCGAACACCGGGGAGCTGTTTTTT. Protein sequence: CASRAGGANTGELFF.

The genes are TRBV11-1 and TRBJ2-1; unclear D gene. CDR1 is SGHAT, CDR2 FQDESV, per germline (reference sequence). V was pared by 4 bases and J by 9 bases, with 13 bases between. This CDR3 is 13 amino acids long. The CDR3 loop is CASSSIALGEQFF. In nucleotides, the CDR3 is TGTGCCAGCAGCTCAATTGCCCTCGGTGAGCAGTTCTTC.

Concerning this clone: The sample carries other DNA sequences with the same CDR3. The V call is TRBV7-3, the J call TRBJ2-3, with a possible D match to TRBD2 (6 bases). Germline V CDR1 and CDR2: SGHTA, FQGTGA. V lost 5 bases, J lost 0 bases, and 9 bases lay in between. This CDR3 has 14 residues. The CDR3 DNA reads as TGTGCCAGCAGCCCCGGGGGAAGCACAGATACGCAGTATTTT. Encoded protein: CASSPGGSTDTQYF.

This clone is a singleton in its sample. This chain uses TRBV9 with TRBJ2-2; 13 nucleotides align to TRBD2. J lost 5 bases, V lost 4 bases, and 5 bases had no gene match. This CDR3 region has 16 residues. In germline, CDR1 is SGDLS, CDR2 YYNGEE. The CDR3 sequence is CASSLGLAGETGELFF. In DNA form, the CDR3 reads TGTGCCAGCAGCTTAGGACTAGCGGGAGAGACCGGGGAGCTGTTTTTT.

CDR3 residues: CASSKRDRDRERGNYGYTF. The CDR3 DNA reads TGTGCCAGCAGCAAAAGGGACCGGGACAGGGAAAGAGGGAACTATGGCTACACCTTC. This rearrangement joins TRBV21-1 to TRBJ1-2; no check of the table's D call, TRBD1, against the DNA was made. TRBV21-1 is marked as a pseudogene. The CDR3 is 19 residues long.

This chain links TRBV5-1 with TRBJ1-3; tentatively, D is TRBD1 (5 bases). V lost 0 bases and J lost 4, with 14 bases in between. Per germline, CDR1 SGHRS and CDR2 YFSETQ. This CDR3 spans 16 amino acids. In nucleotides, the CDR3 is TGCGCCAGCAGCTTGGATCCAGGGCAGACAGGAAACACCATATATTTT. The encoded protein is CASSLDPGQTGNTIYF.

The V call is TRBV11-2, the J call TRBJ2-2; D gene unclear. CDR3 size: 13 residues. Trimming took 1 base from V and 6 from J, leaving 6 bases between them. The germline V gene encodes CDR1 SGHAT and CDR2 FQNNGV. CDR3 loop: CASSLGQAGELFF. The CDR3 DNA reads TGTGCCAGCAGCTTAGGGCAGGCCGGGGAGCTGTTTTTT. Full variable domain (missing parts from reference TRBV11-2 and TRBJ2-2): EAGVAQSPRYKIIEKRQSVAFWCNPISGHATLYWYQQILGQGPKLLIQFQNNGVVDDSQLPKDRFSAERLKGVDSTLKIQPAKLEDSAVYLCASSLGQAGELFFGEGSRLTVL.

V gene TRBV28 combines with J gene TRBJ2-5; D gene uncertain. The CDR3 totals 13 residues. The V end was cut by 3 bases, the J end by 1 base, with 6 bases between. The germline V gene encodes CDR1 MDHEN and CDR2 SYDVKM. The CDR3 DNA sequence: TGTGCCAGCAGTTTGAACATCCAAGAGACCCAGTACTTC. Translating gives CASSLNIQETQYF. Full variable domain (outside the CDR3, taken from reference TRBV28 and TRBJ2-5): DVKVTQSSRYLVKRTGEKVFLECVQDMDHENMFWYRQDPGLGLRLIYFSYDVKMKEKGDIPEGYSVSREKKERFSLILESASTNQTSMYLCASSLNIQETQYFGPGTRLLVL.

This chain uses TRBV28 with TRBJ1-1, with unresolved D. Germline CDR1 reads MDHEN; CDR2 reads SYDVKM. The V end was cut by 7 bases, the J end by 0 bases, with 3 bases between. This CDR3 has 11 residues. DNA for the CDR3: TGTGCCAGCATCATGAACACTGAAGCTTTCTTT. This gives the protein CASIMNTEAFF.

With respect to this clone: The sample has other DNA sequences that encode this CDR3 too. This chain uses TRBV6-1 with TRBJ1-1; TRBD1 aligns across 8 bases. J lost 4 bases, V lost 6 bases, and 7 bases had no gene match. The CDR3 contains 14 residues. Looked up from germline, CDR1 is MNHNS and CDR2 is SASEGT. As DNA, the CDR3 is TGTGCCAGCAGCGCAGACAGGGGCGGCACTGAAGCTTTCTTT. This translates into CASSADRGGTEAFF.

The CDR3 here is CASSSRGGYNEQFF. DNA of the CDR3: TGTGCCAGCAGCTCCCGAGGCGGCTACAATGAGCAGTTCTTC. This rearrangement joins TRBV7-6 to TRBJ2-1; the D is unclear. Trimming cost V 4 bases and J 3 bases, with 10 bases left between them. The length of the CDR3 is 14 residues. Looked up from germline, CDR1 is SGHVS and CDR2 is FNYEAQ.

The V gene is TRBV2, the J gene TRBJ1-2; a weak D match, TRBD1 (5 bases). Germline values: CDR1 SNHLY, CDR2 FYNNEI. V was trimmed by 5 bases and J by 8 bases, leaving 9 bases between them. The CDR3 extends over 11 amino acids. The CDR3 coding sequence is TGTGCCAGCAGTCAGGGTGTCGGCTACACCTTC. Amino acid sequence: CASSQGVGYTF. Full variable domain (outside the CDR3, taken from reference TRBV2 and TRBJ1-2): EPEVTQTPSHQVTQMGQEVILRCVPISNHLYFYWYRQILGQKVEFLVSFYNNEISEKSEIFDDQFSVERPDGSNFTLKIRSTKLEDSAMYFCASSQGVGYTFGSGTRLTVV.

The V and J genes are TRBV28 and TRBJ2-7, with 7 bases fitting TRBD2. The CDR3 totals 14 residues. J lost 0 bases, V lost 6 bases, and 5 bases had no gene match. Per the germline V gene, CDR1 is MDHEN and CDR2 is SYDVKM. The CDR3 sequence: CASSPAGSSYEQYF. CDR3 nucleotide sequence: TGTGCCAGCAGCCCAGCGGGAAGCTCCTACGAGCAGTACTTC.

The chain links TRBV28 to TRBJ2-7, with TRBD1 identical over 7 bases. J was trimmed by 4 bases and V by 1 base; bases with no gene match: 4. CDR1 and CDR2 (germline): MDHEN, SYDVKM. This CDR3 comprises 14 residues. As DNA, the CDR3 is TGTGCCAGCAGTTTATCGGGGACAGAGTACGAGCAGTACTTC. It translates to CASSLSGTEYEQYF.

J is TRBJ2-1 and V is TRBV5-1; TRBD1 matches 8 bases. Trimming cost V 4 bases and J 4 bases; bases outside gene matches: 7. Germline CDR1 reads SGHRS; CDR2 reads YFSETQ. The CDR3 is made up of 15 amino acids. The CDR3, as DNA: TGCGCCAGCAGCCTACAGGGGGTTGGTTACAATGAGCAGTTCTTC. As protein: CASSLQGVGYNEQFF.

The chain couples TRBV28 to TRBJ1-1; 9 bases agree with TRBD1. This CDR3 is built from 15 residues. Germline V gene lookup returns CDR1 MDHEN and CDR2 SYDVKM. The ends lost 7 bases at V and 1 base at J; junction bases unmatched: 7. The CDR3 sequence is CASTLGGQGNTEAFF. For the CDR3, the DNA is TGTGCCAGCACTCTGGGGGGACAGGGGAACACTGAAGCTTTCTTT.

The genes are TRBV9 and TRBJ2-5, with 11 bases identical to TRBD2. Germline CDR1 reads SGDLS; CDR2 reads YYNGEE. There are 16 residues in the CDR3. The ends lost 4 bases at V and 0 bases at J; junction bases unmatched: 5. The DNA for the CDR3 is TGTGCCAGCAGCCGCACTAGCGGGAGCCACCAAGAGACCCAGTACTTC. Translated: CASSRTSGSHQETQYF.

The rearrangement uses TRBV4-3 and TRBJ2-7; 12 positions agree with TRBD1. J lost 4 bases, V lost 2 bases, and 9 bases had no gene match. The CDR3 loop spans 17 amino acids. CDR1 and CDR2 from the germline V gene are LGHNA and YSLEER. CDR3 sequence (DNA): TGCGCCAGCAGCCAATTCTTTGGGACAGGGGGCAGGTACGAGCAGTACTTC. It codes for CASSQFFGTGGRYEQYF.

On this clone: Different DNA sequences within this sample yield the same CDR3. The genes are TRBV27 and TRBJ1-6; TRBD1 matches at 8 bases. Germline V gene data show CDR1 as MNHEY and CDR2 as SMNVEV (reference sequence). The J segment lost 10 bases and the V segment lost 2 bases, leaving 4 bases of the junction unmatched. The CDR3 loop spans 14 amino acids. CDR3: CASSLDRGGSPLHF. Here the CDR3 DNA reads TGTGCCAGCAGTTTAGACAGGGGAGGGTCACCCCTCCACTTT.

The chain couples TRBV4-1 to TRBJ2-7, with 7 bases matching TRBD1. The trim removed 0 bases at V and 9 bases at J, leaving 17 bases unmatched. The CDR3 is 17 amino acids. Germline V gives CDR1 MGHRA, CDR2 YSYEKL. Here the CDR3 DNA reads TGCGCCAGCAGCCAAGACCCAAGGGGGCACCCCGGTGACGGGCAGTACTTC. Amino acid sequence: CASSQDPRGHPGDGQYF.

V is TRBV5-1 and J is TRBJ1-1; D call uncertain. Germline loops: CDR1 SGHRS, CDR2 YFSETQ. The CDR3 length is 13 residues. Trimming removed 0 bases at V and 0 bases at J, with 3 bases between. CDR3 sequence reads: CASSLDLNTEAFF. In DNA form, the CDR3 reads TGCGCCAGCAGCTTGGACTTGAACACTGAAGCTTTCTTT.

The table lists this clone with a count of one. Here the CDR3 reads CASSRLTSGDYNEQFF. The CDR3 DNA is TGTGCCAGCAGTCGACTGACTAGCGGGGATTACAATGAGCAGTTCTTC. This chain uses TRBV25-1 with TRBJ2-1, with TRBD2 matching over 11 bases. V lost 5 bases to trimming and J lost 4 bases; unmatched junction nucleotides: 7. This CDR3 comprises 16 residues. Germline-derived CDR1 and CDR2 are MGHDK and SYGVNS. The full variable domain, completed using reference TRBV25-1 and TRBJ2-1, is EADIYQTPRYLVIGTGKKITLECSQTMGHDKMYWYQQDPGMELHLIHYSYGVNSTEKGDLSSESTVSRIRTEHFPLTLESARPSHTSQYLCASSRLTSGDYNEQFFGPGTRLTVL.

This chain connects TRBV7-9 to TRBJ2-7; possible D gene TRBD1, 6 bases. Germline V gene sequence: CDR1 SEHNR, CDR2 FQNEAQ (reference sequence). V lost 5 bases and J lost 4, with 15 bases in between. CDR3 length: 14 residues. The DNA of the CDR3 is TGTGCCAGCAGCCCCGGACAGTACCAGTACGAGCAGTACTTC. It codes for CASSPGQYQYEQYF.

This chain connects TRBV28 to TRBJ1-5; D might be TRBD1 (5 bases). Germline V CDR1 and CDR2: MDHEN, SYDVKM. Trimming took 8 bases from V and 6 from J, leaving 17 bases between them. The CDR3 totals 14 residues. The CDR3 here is CASGIGGVIQPQHF. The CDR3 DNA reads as TGTGCCAGCGGAATTGGGGGGGTTATTCAGCCCCAGCATTTT.